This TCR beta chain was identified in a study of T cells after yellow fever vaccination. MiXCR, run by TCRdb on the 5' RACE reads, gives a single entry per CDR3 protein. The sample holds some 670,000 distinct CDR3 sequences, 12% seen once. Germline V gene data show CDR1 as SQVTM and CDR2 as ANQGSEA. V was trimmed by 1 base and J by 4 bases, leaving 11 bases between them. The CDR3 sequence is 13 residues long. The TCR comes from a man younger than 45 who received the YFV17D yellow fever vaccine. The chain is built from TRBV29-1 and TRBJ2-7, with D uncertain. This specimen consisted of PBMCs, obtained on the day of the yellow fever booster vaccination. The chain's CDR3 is CSVEAGSDYEQYF. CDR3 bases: TGCAGCGTTGAAGCGGGTTCTGATTACGAGCAGTACTTC.